The clone carrying this T cell receptor beta chain was seen at least ten times. This sample is drawn from a study of T cells in Graves' hyperthyroidism and ophthalmopathy. Using RNA transcripts as the source, TCR beta CDR3 regions were amplified. An initial round of RT-PCR targeting the TCR CDR3 relied on the HTBI primer set. One entry per CDR3 protein, called by TCRdb with MiXCR from the multiplex PCR reads. The repertoire has fewer than 350,000 distinct CDR3 sequences, approximately 14% of them found once; the top ten carry 7.9%. Exclusion followed for patients with uncontrolled infection, other autoimmune disease, pregnancy or lactation. The PBMCs had their origin in roughly 9.4 ml of fresh peripheral blood. Trimming shortened V by 2 bases and J by 0 bases, and 8 bases separated the two germline ends. Germline CDR1 reads MNHEY; CDR2 reads SVGAGI. The CDR3 spans 15 residues.

The V and J genes are TRBV6-5 and TRBJ2-1; D remains ambiguous. Source material: blood. This sequence originates from a woman aged 40 to 50 with Graves' hyperthyroidism. This CDR3 reads CASSYQMGSYNEQFF. CDR3 sequence (DNA): TGTGCCAGCAGTTACCAAATGGGCTCCTACAATGAGCAGTTCTTC.